This T cell receptor (beta chain) emerged from a study of shared clonotypes between healthy human individuals. Whole-study context: The study used three CD4 naive, three CD4 memory, two CD8 naive and one CD8 memory plate per donor. Overall study findings and caveats: Generation probability values for non-shared clonotypes were lower than those for clonotypes shared by all four donors.

Original processing methods: Filtering differed, since immunoSEQ gave only junction sequences and no quality scores. Clones were read by immunoSEQ multiplex PCR, and TCRdb kept only the in-frame ones, dropping some. The D gene and trimming were derived from the DNA, and the V and J assignments and clone size from that table. In the table there are 2 million to 2.5 million clones, more than 90% of which are singletons. CDR3 length: 18 residues. Trimming cost V 1 base and J 4 bases, with 22 bases left between them. As concerns this clone: The antigen is undetermined.

The genes are TRBV23-1 and TRBJ1-2; D is undetermined. TRBV23-1 is flagged as an ORF with uncertain function. This clonotype originated in a man aged 18 to 29 in good health. Sequenced: naive CD4+ T cells sorted from blood. Subset of the sample: CD45RA+ positively selected. CDR3 region: CASSQFPFRITESYGYTF. CDR3 DNA sequence: TGCGCCAGCAGTCAATTCCCCTTCAGAATTACAGAATCCTATGGCTACACCTTC.